This T cell receptor (beta chain) came from a study of technical replicates of blood from a few donors. Germline values: CDR1 SGHAT, CDR2 FQDESV (reference sequence). The CDR3 covers 13 residues. V dropped 5 bases and J dropped 5 bases, with 12 bases sitting between them. The repertoire was sequenced with immunoSEQ multiplex PCR; TCRdb's copy has only in-frame clones and lacks some. This table has about 89,000 clones, 94% appearing once. The sequence was collected from a human donor in good health. The chain joins TRBV11-1 to TRBJ1-2; D may be TRBD1 (5 bases). Material: T cells isolated from PBMCs. CDR3 DNA sequence: TGTGCCAGCAGCGGCAGACAGAGATATGGCTACACCTTC. This encodes CASSGRQRYGYTF.